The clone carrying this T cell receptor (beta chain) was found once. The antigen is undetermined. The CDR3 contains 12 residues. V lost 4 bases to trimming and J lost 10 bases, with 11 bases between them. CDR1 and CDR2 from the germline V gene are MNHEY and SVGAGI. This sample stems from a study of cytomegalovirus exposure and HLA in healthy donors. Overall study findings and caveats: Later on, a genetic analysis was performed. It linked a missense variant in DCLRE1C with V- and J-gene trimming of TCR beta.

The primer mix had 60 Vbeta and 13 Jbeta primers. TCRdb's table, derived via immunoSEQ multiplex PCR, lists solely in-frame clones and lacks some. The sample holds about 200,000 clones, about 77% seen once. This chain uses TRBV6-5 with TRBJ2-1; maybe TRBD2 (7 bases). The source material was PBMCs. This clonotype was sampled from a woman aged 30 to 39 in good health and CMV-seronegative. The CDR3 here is CASSLGGREQFF. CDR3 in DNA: TGTGCCAGCAGTTTGGGGGGGCGGGAGCAGTTCTTC.